This is a list of T cell receptor beta chains from one sample in a study of T cells in Graves' hyperthyroidism and ophthalmopathy. TCRdb fed the multiplex PCR reads into MiXCR, producing one record per CDR3 protein. The repertoire has hundreds of thousands of distinct CDR3 sequences, over 35% of them found once; the top ten carry 8.9%. Sequencing input: blood. All receptors derive from a man younger than 30 with Graves' hyperthyroidism. Each CDR3 is given with its conserved first and last residue. The D gene is left open where the match is weak. Size tells how often a clone was seen (once, few, many) or the class of an expanded clone, and some rows leave it out.

TRBJ1-2 | TRBD1 | many | TRBV10-2 | TGCGCCAGCAGTGAGCGAGGGACAGGGGATGGCTACACCTTC | CASSERGTGDGYTF
TRBJ2-7 | NA | few | TRBV9 | TGTGCCAGCAGCCTTCACCCCGATGGGGAGCAGTACTTC | CASSLHPDGEQYF
TRBJ1-6 | TRBD1 | few | TRBV12-3/TRBV12-4 | TGTGCCGGCAGTTTAGGCGGACAGGGCGGTTCACCCCTCCACTTT | CAGSLGGQGGSPLHF
TRBJ1-5 | NA | many | TRBV12-3/TRBV12-4 | TGTGCCAGCAGTTTCACGGGGGGGGGCAATCAGCCCCAGCATTTT | CASSFTGGGNQPQHF
TRBJ1-1 | TRBD1 | NA | TRBV29-1 | TGCAGCGTTGAGGGACAGAGACAGGGTGTCACTGAAGCTTTCTTT | CSVEGQRQGVTEAFF
TRBJ1-2 | NA | many | TRBV10-2 | TGCGCCAGCAGTGAGACAGCGCCTTTTAACTATGGCTACACCTTC | CASSETAPFNYGYTF
TRBJ1-3 | NA | many | TRBV24-1 | TGTGCCACCAAGGCCCAGGTCAGCTCTGGAAACACCATATATTTT | CATKAQVSSGNTIYF
TRBJ2-6 | NA | NA | TRBV12-5 | TGTGCTAGTGGGCAGGGGGGCGACTATGGGGCCAACGTCCTGACTTTC | CASGQGGDYGANVLTF
TRBJ1-1 | NA | few | TRBV9 | TGTGCCAGCAGCCCAGCGGGGACCAACACTGAAGCTTTCTTT | CASSPAGTNTEAFF
TRBJ1-5 | NA | many | TRBV7-9 | TGTGCCAGCAGCTTAGCGGGGCCCAATCAGCCCCAGCATTTT | CASSLAGPNQPQHF
TRBJ2-5 | NA | few | TRBV7-2 | TGTGCCAGCAGCTTAGGGGGTTCCTGGGGGGCCCAAGAGACCCAGTACTTC | CASSLGGSWGAQETQYF
TRBJ2-7 | NA | few | TRBV19 | TGTGCCAGTAGTATGGGAGGGGGCGCGACTCCGTTCTACGAGCAGTACTTC | CASSMGGGATPFYEQYF
TRBJ1-4 | NA | few | TRBV7-8 | TGTGCCAGCAGCTTAGGCACGGGGGGTAATGAAAAACTGTTTTTT | CASSLGTGGNEKLFF
TRBJ2-5 | TRBD1 | many | TRBV7-9 | TGTGCCAGCAGCACTCCCGACCGGGACAGCCAAGAGACCCAGTACTTC | CASSTPDRDSQETQYF
TRBJ1-3 | NA | NA | TRBV5-1 | TGCGCCAGCAGCTCAAACGGACAGAGAGAAAACACCATATATTTT | CASSSNGQRENTIYF
TRBJ2-7 | NA | few | TRBV6-6 | TGTGCCAGCAGCCCACCTGGACTTAGCCGATACGAGCAGTACTTC | CASSPPGLSRYEQYF
TRBJ2-7 | NA | NA | TRBV10-3 | TGTGCCAGCAGTTTAATAAGATGGGGCCGGGACGAGCAGTACTTC | CASSLIRWGRDEQYF
TRBJ2-7 | NA | few | TRBV9 | TGTGCCAGCTCGGGGGCGCCCAAGTACGAGCAGTACTTC | CASSGAPKYEQYF
TRBJ1-1 | NA | many | TRBV9 | TGTGCCAGCAGCGTAGGGACACAGGAGGCTTTCTTT | CASSVGTQEAFF
TRBJ2-7 | TRBD1 | NA | TRBV7-9 | TGTGCCAGCAGCTTAGTAGTCGGGGGGACAGGGGACTACGAGCAGTACTTC | CASSLVVGGTGDYEQYF
TRBJ2-5 | NA | few | TRBV5-1 | TGCGCCAGCAGCTTGGTTAGTCAGACCATTCAAGAGACCCAGTACTTC | CASSLVSQTIQETQYF
TRBJ1-6 | TRBD1 | few | TRBV7-9 | TGTGCCAGCAGCCCCCCGGGACAGATAAATTCACCCCTCCACTTT | CASSPPGQINSPLHF
TRBJ1-2 | TRBD1 | NA | TRBV11-2 | TGTGCCAGCAGCTCATCCCCGGGACAGGGGGCTTACTATGGCTACACCTTC | CASSSSPGQGAYYGYTF
TRBJ2-5 | TRBD1 | NA | TRBV5-4 | TGTGCCAGCAGCCCCTCCCCGGACAGGGGCCAAGAGACCCAGTACTTC | CASSPSPDRGQETQYF
TRBJ2-5 | NA | few | TRBV19 | TGTGCCAGTAGACAGGGAGGCCAAGAGACCCAGTACTTC | CASRQGGQETQYF
TRBJ2-2 | NA | NA | TRBV2 | TGTGCCAGCGAGGAAGGGTTTTTT | CASEEGFF
TRBJ1-4 | NA | few | TRBV7-9 | TGTGCCAGCAGCTTGGGGGTACACAGCTCCAATGAAAAACTGTTTTTT | CASSLGVHSSNEKLFF
TRBJ2-3 | NA | NA | TRBV20-1 | TGCAGTGCTAGAGACTCGAATACGCAGTATTTT | CSARDSNTQYF
TRBJ2-7 | TRBD2 | many | TRBV29-1 | TGCAGCGTTCCCGGGACTAGCGACGAGCAGTACTTC | CSVPGTSDEQYF
TRBJ2-7 | NA | NA | TRBV7-9 | TGTGCCAGCAGCTTAGCGCGGTCTAGCGAGGCGTACGAGCAGTACTTC | CASSLARSSEAYEQYF
TRBJ2-2 | NA | many | TRBV19 | TGTGCCAGTAAGAATTCAGGGGAGCTGTTTTTT | CASKNSGELFF
TRBJ1-4 | NA | many | TRBV7-9 | TGTGCCAGCAGCTTCGAGGGACACACTAATGAAAAACTGTTTTTT | CASSFEGHTNEKLFF
TRBJ2-7 | NA | few | TRBV7-2 | TGTGCCAGCAGCTCCCGGACGGCCAGCTCCTACGAGCAGTACTTC | CASSSRTASSYEQYF
TRBJ2-7 | TRBD2 | few | TRBV20-1 | TGCAGTGCTGGACTAGCAGCTGAGCAGTACTTC | CSAGLAAEQYF
TRBJ1-2 | NA | many | TRBV12-3/TRBV12-4 | TGTGCCAGCAGTACCGGGACCGGTGGCTACACCTTC | CASSTGTGGYTF
TRBJ2-7 | NA | NA | TRBV4-2 | TGTGCCAGCAGCCCCTACGGAGGCGGCCACGAGCAGTACTTC | CASSPYGGGHEQYF
TRBJ2-5 | TRBD1 | many | TRBV7-3 | TGTGCCAGCAGCTGGGACAGGTCCCCAGAGGAGACCCAGTACTTC | CASSWDRSPEETQYF
TRBJ2-5 | TRBD2 | few | TRBV2 | TGTGCCAGCGCCCCGGGGACTAGCGGGTACCAAGAGACCCAGTACTTC | CASAPGTSGYQETQYF
TRBJ2-7 | NA | NA | TRBV19 | TGTGCCAGTAGTGGGGCGTTCCTCTACGAGCAGTACTTC | CASSGAFLYEQYF
TRBJ1-4 | NA | NA | TRBV12-3/TRBV12-4 | TGTGCCAGCAGTTTCGGGGAGTCTAATGAAAAACTGTTTTTT | CASSFGESNEKLFF
TRBJ2-7 | TRBD1 | many | TRBV29-1 | TGCAGCGTCCTCGGACAGGGGGCCTACGAGCAGTACTTC | CSVLGQGAYEQYF
TRBJ2-7 | NA | many | TRBV2 | TGTGCCAGCAGTGAAAACAGGGTTTCCTACGAGCAGTACTTC | CASSENRVSYEQYF
TRBJ2-7 | NA | NA | TRBV2 | TGTGCCAGCGTTGTGACCGGGGCCTACGAGCAGTACTTC | CASVVTGAYEQYF
TRBJ2-5 | TRBD2 | NA | TRBV7-3 | TGTGCCGGCAGCTTACTAGCGGGGAAAGAGACCCAGTACTTC | CAGSLLAGKETQYF